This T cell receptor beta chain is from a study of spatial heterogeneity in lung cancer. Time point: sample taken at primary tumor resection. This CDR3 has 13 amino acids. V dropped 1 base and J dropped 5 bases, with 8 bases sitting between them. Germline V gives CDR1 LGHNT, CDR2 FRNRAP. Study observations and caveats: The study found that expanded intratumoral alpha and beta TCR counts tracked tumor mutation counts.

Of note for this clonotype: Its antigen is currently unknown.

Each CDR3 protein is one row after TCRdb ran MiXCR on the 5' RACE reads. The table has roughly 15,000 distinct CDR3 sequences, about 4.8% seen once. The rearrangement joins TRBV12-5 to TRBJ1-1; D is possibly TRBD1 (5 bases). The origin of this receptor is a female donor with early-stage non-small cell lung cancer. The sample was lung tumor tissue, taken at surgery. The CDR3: CASGLERGTEAFF. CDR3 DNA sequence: TGTGCTAGTGGTTTGGAACGGGGGACTGAAGCTTTCTTT.